This T cell receptor (beta chain) was identified during a study of cytomegalovirus exposure and HLA in healthy donors. General observations from the study: The finding came from a later analysis; first-cohort TCR clusters tended to co-occur in the 110 or so validation repertoires. 150 or so TCR beta chains were listed as cytomegalovirus-associated.

Notes on this clone: What it binds is not known.

With 2 bases clipped from V and 4 bases from J, the junction kept 17 bases outside the gene matches. The length of the CDR3 is 19 residues. Germline loops: CDR1 SGHVS, CDR2 FNYEAQ. Some clones are missing from TCRdb's copy, which holds only in-frame ones; the method was immunoSEQ multiplex PCR. Here the sample spans 200,000 to 300,000 clones, approximately 90% being singletons. This clonotype was sampled from a young man in good health and CMV-seronegative. Sequenced input: PBMCs. The V and J genes are TRBV7-6 and TRBJ2-1; 7 bases are shared with TRBD1. DNA of the CDR3: TGTGCCAGCAGCTTAAGACCAGGATCCGGGACAGAAAATTACAATGAGCAGTTCTTC. Encoded protein: CASSLRPGSGTENYNEQFF.